The clone carrying this TCR beta chain was counted a single time. Antigen unknown. Sequencing was performed with immunoSEQ multiplex PCR; in TCRdb, only in-frame clones are kept and a portion is missing. The sample has roughly 72,000 clones, roughly 90% seen once. Between the trimmed V and J ends, which lost 1 base and 4 bases, there was a span of 10 bases. This CDR3 comprises 14 residues. CDR1 is SEHNR, CDR2 FQNEAQ, per germline (reference sequence). The data were taken from a study of a mutant IDH1 vaccine in newly diagnosed glioma. As for the study in general: Before enrollment, patients got radiotherapy alone, temozolomide alone, or mostly the combination.

Time point meaning: week 5, during vaccination. A 20-mer mutant IDH1 peptide at 300 ug was injected subcutaneously with topical imiquimod. The sequence was obtained from a woman aged 50 to 60 with glioma. This specimen was PBMCs, taken from a glioma patient whose treatment included an IDH1 peptide vaccine. The chain couples TRBV7-9 to TRBJ1-2; no reliable D call. CDR3 residues: CASSLVSVGYGYTF. The CDR3 DNA follows: TGTGCCAGCAGCTTAGTTAGTGTGGGCTATGGCTACACCTTC.